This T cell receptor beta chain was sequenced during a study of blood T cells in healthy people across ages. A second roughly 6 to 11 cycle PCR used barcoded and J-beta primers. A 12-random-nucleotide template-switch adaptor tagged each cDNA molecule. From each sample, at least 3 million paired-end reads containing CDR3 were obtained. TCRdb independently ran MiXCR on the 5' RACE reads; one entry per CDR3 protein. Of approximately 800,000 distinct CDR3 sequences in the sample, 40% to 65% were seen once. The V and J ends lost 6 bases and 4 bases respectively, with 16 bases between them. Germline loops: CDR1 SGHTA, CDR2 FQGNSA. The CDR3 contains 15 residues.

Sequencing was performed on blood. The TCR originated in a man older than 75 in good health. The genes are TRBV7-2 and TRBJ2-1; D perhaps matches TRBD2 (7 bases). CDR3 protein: CASRKGEGRYNEQFF. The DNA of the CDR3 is TGTGCCAGCAGAAAGGGGGAGGGACGGTACAATGAGCAGTTCTTC.